Presented here are 32 T cell receptor beta chains from one specimen sequenced in a study of OX40 agonist ivuxolimab in advanced cancers. The data were produced by immunoSEQ multiplex PCR, yet TCRdb's version contains in-frame clones alone and is incomplete. The table includes under 95,000 clones, around 83% detected once. The sequences come from CD4+ or CD8+ T cells sorted from blood, collected in a trial of the OX40 agonist ivuxolimab. The receptors here all came from an adult with an advanced solid tumor such as melanoma, head and neck, liver or kidney cancer.

V gene TRBV6-1 combines with J gene TRBJ2-7; the D is unclear. The CDR3 contains 11 residues. Trimming left V 5 bases short and J 0 bases short, with 2 bases between. CDR1 and CDR2 (germline): MNHNS, SASEGT. The CDR3 DNA follows: TGTGCCAGCAGTACCTCCTACGAGCAGTACTTC. Its translation is CASSTSYEQYF.

The rearrangement joins TRBV4-1 to TRBJ2-1; no definite D call. Germline values: CDR1 MGHRA, CDR2 YSYEKL. The CDR3 contains 15 residues. V was clipped by 1 base and J by 5 bases, with 12 bases between them. The CDR3 DNA reads TGCGCCAGCAGCCAAGTTCCCTTCGGCAACAATGAGCAGTTCTTC. Translated, it gives CASSQVPFGNNEQFF.

The rearrangement uses TRBV18 and TRBJ2-4, with a possible D match to TRBD1 (5 bases). The ends were cut back, 2 bases at V and 8 bases at J, with 13 bases in the middle. This CDR3 has 14 amino acids. The germline V gene has CDR1 KGHSH and CDR2 LQKENI. CDR3 nucleotides: TGTGCCAGCTCACCAGGTTCAGGGATGGACATTCAGTACTTC. Translation: CASSPGSGMDIQYF.

The rearrangement joins TRBV5-1 to TRBJ2-6, with TRBD1 matching over 7 bases. The germline V gene has CDR1 SGHRS and CDR2 YFSETQ. This CDR3 comprises 14 residues. V was pared by 7 bases and J by 2 bases, with 3 bases of the junction left unmatched. The CDR3 reads CASRQGTGANVLTF. CDR3 sequence (DNA): TGCGCCAGCCGACAGGGTACTGGGGCCAACGTCCTGACTTTC.

The chain joins TRBV10-1 to TRBJ2-7; 10 bases map to TRBD2. Trimming took 0 bases from V and 2 from J; bases not matched to a gene: 4. The length of the CDR3 is 16 residues. Germline values: CDR1 WNHNN, CDR2 SYGVQD (reference sequence). CDR3 sequence: CASSESGTSGAYEQYF. Written as DNA, the CDR3 is TGCGCCAGCAGTGAGTCAGGTACTAGCGGGGCCTACGAGCAGTACTTC.

V gene TRBV6-6 combines with J gene TRBJ2-1; D may be TRBD2 (5 bases). The V gene lost 0 bases and the J gene lost 7 bases, with 7 bases spanning the gap. This CDR3 comprises 13 residues. The germline gives CDR1 MNHNY, CDR2 SVGAGI (reference sequence). Here the CDR3 reads CASSYSTGNEQFF. The CDR3 coding sequence is TGTGCCAGCAGTTACTCGACGGGGAATGAGCAGTTCTTC.

In its sample, this clone was seen a few times. The chain recombines TRBV6-1 with TRBJ2-6; D not resolved. The CDR3 has 19 residues. CDR1 is MNHNS and CDR2 is SASEGT in the germline V gene. Trimming shortened V by 1 base and J by 0 bases, and 16 bases separated the two germline ends. This CDR3 reads CASSEGGLGRSSGANVLTF. The CDR3 region has the DNA TGTGCCAGCAGTGAAGGAGGTCTTGGGCGGTCCTCTGGGGCCAACGTCCTGACTTTC.

The chain is built from TRBV19 and TRBJ2-1; TRBD1 matches at 9 bases. The CDR3 covers 15 residues. Germline CDR1 and CDR2: LNHDA and SQIVND (reference sequence). The trim removed 6 bases at V and 7 bases at J, leaving 10 bases unmatched. This chain's CDR3 is CASSNRDRVGNEQFF. CDR3 nucleotides: TGTGCCAGTAGCAACCGGGACAGGGTTGGTAATGAGCAGTTCTTC. Full variable domain (rest looked up from reference TRBV19 and TRBJ2-1): DGGITQSPKYLFRKEGQNVTLSCEQNLNHDAMYWYRQDPGQGLRLIYYSQIVNDFQKGDIAEGYSVSREKKESFPLTVTSAQKNPTAFYLCASSNRDRVGNEQFFGPGTRLTVL.

The chain carries TRBV2 and TRBJ1-6, with D unclear. The V and J ends lost 1 base and 3 bases respectively, with 7 bases between them. CDR3 length: 15 residues. The germline V gene encodes CDR1 SNHLY and CDR2 FYNNEI. The CDR3: CASSEVGFYNSPLHF. The CDR3, as DNA: TGTGCCAGCAGTGAAGTAGGGTTCTATAATTCACCCCTCCACTTT.

The CDR3 spells CASTDRPENQPQHF. The CDR3 DNA is TGCGCCAGCACTGACCGACCCGAAAATCAGCCCCAGCATTTT. This rearrangement joins TRBV10-2 to TRBJ1-5; D is uncertain. Per the germline V gene, CDR1 is WSHSY and CDR2 is SAAADI. Trimming left V 7 bases short and J 4 bases short, with 14 bases between. The CDR3 is 14 residues long.

This clone was seen more than once but under ten times. The V call is TRBV28, the J call TRBJ1-2; no firm D call. V was shortened by 10 bases and J by 6 bases, with 12 bases between the two germline ends. CDR1 is MDHEN, CDR2 SYDVKM, per germline. The CDR3 covers 11 residues. In DNA, the CDR3 is TGTGCCACCCGGTTGGGAAATGGCTACACCTTC. It codes for CATRLGNGYTF.

The rearrangement links TRBV4-1 to TRBJ2-5, with TRBD2 identical over 8 bases. CDR1 and CDR2 from the germline V gene are MGHRA and YSYEKL. V lost 0 bases and J lost 6; bases outside the gene matches: 9. CDR3 length equals 16 residues. The chain's CDR3 is CASSQDWSGSVKTQYF. CDR3 sequence (DNA): TGCGCCAGCAGCCAAGATTGGAGCGGGAGTGTGAAGACCCAGTACTTC.

The chain combines TRBV6-1 with TRBJ2-3, with 8 nucleotides matching TRBD1. V shed 6 bases and J 0 bases; nucleotides not matched to a gene: 5. Germline assignment: CDR1 MNHNS and CDR2 SASEGT. The CDR3 extends over 15 amino acids. CDR3 sequence: CASRAQGASTDTQYF. The CDR3 DNA is TGTGCCAGCAGAGCTCAGGGGGCAAGCACAGATACGCAGTATTTT.

DNA for the CDR3: TGTGCCAGTAGCGGAGGGCGGCCTAATGAAAAACTGTTTTTT. Its translation: CASSGGRPNEKLFF. The chain combines TRBV19 with TRBJ1-4; no clear D gene. Germline CDR1 LNHDA, CDR2 SQIVND (reference sequence). V was trimmed by 6 bases and J by 3 bases, leaving 11 bases between them. The CDR3 has 14 amino acids. Looking up the rest from reference TRBV19 and TRBJ1-4 gives the full variable domain: DGGITQSPKYLFRKEGQNVTLSCEQNLNHDAMYWYRQDPGQGLRLIYYSQIVNDFQKGDIAEGYSVSREKKESFPLTVTSAQKNPTAFYLCASSGGRPNEKLFFGSGTQLSVL.

As concerns this clone: One end of the junction varies from germline; a read error may be responsible. The chain is built from TRBV28 and TRBJ1-2, with a weak D call TRBD1 (5 bases). Looked up from germline, CDR1 is MDHEN and CDR2 is SYDVKM. The CDR3 sequence is 15 residues long. The CDR3 reads CASRLSQGTSYGYTF. The CDR3 DNA reads as TGTGCCAGCAGGTTATCCCAGGGAACTTCCTATGGCTACACCTTC.

The chain combines TRBV6-6 with TRBJ1-6, with a tentative D call TRBD1 (5 bases). This CDR3 is 13 amino acids long. Germline V gene sequence: CDR1 MNHNY, CDR2 SVGAGI (reference sequence). Trimming left V 7 bases short and J 8 bases short, with 12 bases between. CDR3 in DNA: TGTGCCAGCACCATAGACAGAGATTCACCCCTCCACTTT. Residues: CASTIDRDSPLHF.

The rearrangement links TRBV7-9 to TRBJ2-7; 8 bases map to TRBD2. Germline trimming cut 5 bases from V and 1 base from J; bases unmatched to any gene: 7. CDR3 length equals 15 residues. Germline V gene data show CDR1 as SEHNR and CDR2 as FQNEAQ (reference sequence). This CDR3 is CASSKSGGRSYEQYF. In DNA form, the CDR3 reads TGTGCCAGCAGCAAGAGCGGGGGAAGGTCCTACGAGCAGTACTTC.

The V and J genes are TRBV5-1 and TRBJ2-3, with a weak D call TRBD2 (7 bases). This CDR3 is built from 15 residues. The ends were cut back, 5 bases at V and 2 bases at J, with 15 bases in the middle. From germline, CDR1 is SGHRS and CDR2 YFSETQ. The CDR3 DNA is TGCGCCAGCAGTCCCGGCGGGGGCAACACAGATACGCAGTATTTT. Its translation: CASSPGGGNTDTQYF.

V usage is TRBV7-9 and J usage is TRBJ1-4; 9 bases are a match to TRBD1. Germline values: CDR1 SEHNR, CDR2 FQNEAQ (reference sequence). Germline trimming cut 5 bases from V and 2 bases from J; bases unmatched to any gene: 3. This CDR3 is 15 amino acids long. CDR3 region: CASSAGTGTNEKLFF. For the CDR3, the DNA is TGTGCCAGCAGCGCCGGGACAGGGACTAATGAAAAACTGTTTTTT.

The rearrangement links TRBV9 to TRBJ1-2; TRBD1 agrees at 10 bases. The germline V gene has CDR1 SGDLS and CDR2 YYNGEE. There are 15 residues in the CDR3. Trimming cost V 4 bases and J 3 bases; bases outside gene matches: 6. CDR3 sequence (DNA): TGTGCCAGCAGCCCCCGACAGGGGGCTTACTATGGCTACACCTTC. It is translated as CASSPRQGAYYGYTF. Combining the CDR3 with reference TRBV9 and TRBJ1-2 gives the whole variable domain DSGVTQTPKHLITATGQRVTLRCSPRSGDLSVYWYQQSLDQGLQFLIQYYNGEERAKGNILERFSAQQFPDLHSELNLSSLELGDSALYFCASSPRQGAYYGYTFGSGTRLTVV.

The gene calls are TRBV7-9 and TRBJ1-4; D is possibly TRBD1 (6 bases). Between the trimmed V and J ends, which lost 5 bases and 7 bases, there was a span of 14 bases. Germline assignment: CDR1 SEHNR and CDR2 FQNEAQ (reference sequence). The CDR3 is made up of 14 amino acids. This CDR3 reads CASSRQASSEKLFF. The CDR3 region has the DNA TGTGCCAGCAGCCGACAGGCCTCCAGTGAAAAACTGTTTTTT.

The chain is built from TRBV11-3 and TRBJ2-4; 8 bases fit TRBD1. CDR3 size: 14 residues. Germline loops: CDR1 SGHNT, CDR2 YENEEA. Germline trimming cut 5 bases from V and 5 bases from J; bases unmatched to any gene: 5. The CDR3 sequence: CASSLGGQENIQYF. In DNA form, the CDR3 reads TGTGCCAGCAGCCTAGGGGGACAGGAAAACATTCAGTACTTC.

The V gene is TRBV19, the J gene TRBJ1-1, with a weak D call TRBD1 (5 bases). V lost 1 base to trimming and J lost 6 bases, with 21 bases between them. Germline assignment: CDR1 LNHDA and CDR2 SQIVND (reference sequence). CDR3 length equals 17 residues. The CDR3 DNA is TGTGCCAGTAGTATAGGGAGACAGTCAGTATTCGGCCCTGAAGCTTTCTTT. Translation gives CASSIGRQSVFGPEAFF.

The rearrangement joins TRBV7-2 to TRBJ2-1; TRBD2 aligns across 9 bases. Germline lookup yields CDR1 SGHTA and CDR2 FQGNSA. CDR3 size: 17 residues. The V gene end was trimmed by 1 base and the J gene end by 5 bases; junction bases not matched to a gene: 9. The CDR3 loop reads CASSLGLTSGVHNEQFF. The CDR3 coding sequence is TGTGCCAGCAGCTTAGGGCTGACTAGCGGAGTTCACAATGAGCAGTTCTTC. Using reference TRBV7-2 and TRBJ2-1 for the parts outside the CDR3, the full variable domain is GAGVSQSPSNKVTEKGKDVELRCDPISGHTALYWYRQSLGQGLEFLIYFQGNSAPDKSGLPSDRFSAERTGGSVSTLTIQRTQQEDSAVYLCASSLGLTSGVHNEQFFGPGTRLTVL.

J is TRBJ2-1 and V is TRBV29-1; D uncertain. Trimming took 7 bases from V and 5 from J, leaving 15 bases between them. Germline V CDR1 and CDR2: SQVTM, ANQGSEA. CDR3 length: 13 amino acids. CDR3 nucleotides: TGCAGCGCCTTAAGAGACCTGAACAATGAGCAGTTCTTC. This translates into CSALRDLNNEQFF.

The V and J genes are TRBV15 and TRBJ1-3; D not resolved. The CDR3 spans 16 residues. V was clipped by 0 bases and J by 0 bases, with 9 bases between them. The germline gives CDR1 LNHNV, CDR2 YYDKDF (reference sequence). CDR3 sequence: CATSREDTSSGNTIYF. CDR3 sequence (DNA): TGTGCCACCAGCAGAGAAGACACGAGCTCTGGAAACACCATATATTTT.

This chain links TRBV29-1 with TRBJ2-7, with D uncertain. V shed 3 bases and J shed 5 bases, with 8 bases lying between them. CDR1 is SQVTM, CDR2 ANQGSEA, per germline. The CDR3 runs 11 residues. CDR3 residues: CSVDRQDEQYF. CDR3 nucleotide sequence: TGCAGCGTTGATAGGCAGGACGAGCAGTACTTC.

The sample holds one count of this clone. The chain joins TRBV19 to TRBJ2-1, with 9 bases that match TRBD2. The V segment lost 0 bases and the J segment 4 bases; nucleotides outside the gene matches: 10. The germline gives CDR1 LNHDA, CDR2 SQIVND (reference sequence). The CDR3 covers 18 residues. CDR3 coding DNA: TGTGCCAGTAGTATAGAGGGTAGCGGGAGAAGGGCGTACAATGAGCAGTTCTTC. It codes for CASSIEGSGRRAYNEQFF.

Written as DNA, the CDR3 is TGTGCCAGCAGCTTGGGGGGTAGCGGAATCTACAATGAGCAGTTCTTC. This translates into CASSLGGSGIYNEQFF. The chain carries TRBV5-4 and TRBJ2-1; D is possibly TRBD2 (6 bases). The CDR3 sequence is 16 residues long. V shed 0 bases and J shed 3 bases, with 13 bases lying between them. CDR1 SGHNT and CDR2 YYREEE come from the germline V gene (reference sequence).

This clone was seen just once. The chain recombines TRBV6-1 with TRBJ2-5, with D hard to call. Germline V gene lookup returns CDR1 MNHNS and CDR2 SASEGT. The CDR3 runs 12 residues. Trimming cost V 2 bases and J 3 bases, with 4 bases left between them. The DNA for the CDR3 is TGTGCCAGCAGTGAACAGAAAGAGACCCAGTACTTC. Translation: CASSEQKETQYF.

This chain uses TRBV10-3 with TRBJ1-5; possible D gene TRBD1, 5 bases. This CDR3 spans 15 amino acids. V lost 0 bases and J 0 bases, leaving 6 bases between the germline ends. The V gene's germline CDR1 is ENHRY and CDR2 SYGVKD. CDR3 DNA: TGTGCCATCAGTGAGTCGGGGCATAGCAATCAGCCCCAGCATTTT. Its translation is CAISESGHSNQPQHF.

V usage is TRBV6-1 and J usage is TRBJ2-5, with 11 bases identical to TRBD2. The germline gives CDR1 MNHNS, CDR2 SASEGT. Trimming cost V 5 bases and J 4 bases; bases outside gene matches: 3. CDR3 length: 14 amino acids. This CDR3 reads CASSKLAGAETQYF. DNA of the CDR3: TGTGCCAGCAGTAAACTAGCGGGAGCAGAGACCCAGTACTTC.